Listed here are 9 T cell receptor beta chains from one sample, sequenced in a study of blood T cell repertoires in COVID-19. Some clones are missing from TCRdb's copy, which holds only in-frame ones; the method was immunoSEQ multiplex PCR. Of some 83,000 clones listed, around nine tenths are singletons. Sequencing was carried out using peripheral blood. These receptors were collected from a man older than 75 with active or convalescent COVID-19.

The gene calls are TRBV6-1 and TRBJ2-1, with 8 bases identical to TRBD1. The CDR3 contains 14 residues. CDR1 MNHNS and CDR2 SASEGT come from the germline V gene. V gave up 1 base and J gave up 9 bases; unmatched junction bases: 5. The CDR3: CASSEVRGRGEQFF. The CDR3 DNA follows: TGTGCCAGCAGTGAAGTCAGGGGGCGGGGTGAGCAGTTCTTC.

This chain uses TRBV6-5 with TRBJ1-6, with D perhaps TRBD1 (5 bases). Germline V lookup: CDR1 MNHEY, CDR2 SVGAGI. The V end was cut by 5 bases, the J end by 10 bases, with 12 bases between. This CDR3 has 13 residues. Written as DNA, the CDR3 is TGTGCCAGCAGTACTCAGGGTCGGTCACCCCTCCACTTT. It translates to CASSTQGRSPLHF.

The chain has TRBV10-3 and TRBJ1-5; unclear D gene. Trimming took off 1 base at V and 0 bases at J, with 7 bases between the two ends. This CDR3 has 15 amino acids. Germline CDR1 reads ENHRY; CDR2 reads SYGVKD. Written as DNA, the CDR3 is TGTGCCATCAGTGAGTACGGGGATAGCAATCAGCCCCAGCATTTT. Protein sequence: CAISEYGDSNQPQHF.

CDR3 sequence: CASSLAGVPEAFF. In DNA form, the CDR3 reads TGTGCCAGCAGCTTGGCGGGGGTCCCTGAAGCTTTCTTT. J is TRBJ1-1 and V is TRBV5-4; the D gene is possibly TRBD1 (5 bases). This CDR3 spans 13 amino acids. The V end was cut by 0 bases, the J end by 6 bases, with 9 bases between. Per the germline V gene, CDR1 is SGHNT and CDR2 is YYREEE (reference sequence).

The rearrangement uses TRBV5-4 and TRBJ1-1; D gene uncertain. V shed 2 bases and J shed 8 bases, with 7 bases lying between them. Per the germline V gene, CDR1 is SGHNT and CDR2 is YYREEE (reference sequence). This CDR3 region has 11 residues. CDR3 DNA: TGTGCCAGCAGCTTCGGTTTGGAAGCTTTCTTT. It encodes CASSFGLEAFF.

The V and J genes are TRBV7-6 and TRBJ1-6; TRBD1 might be the D (5 bases). The CDR3 runs 15 residues. The germline V gene has CDR1 SGHVS and CDR2 FNYEAQ. Trimming stripped 1 base from V and 5 bases from J, with 9 bases between. The CDR3 here is CASSLGQINNSPLHF. The CDR3, as DNA: TGTGCCAGCAGCTTAGGACAGATAAATAATTCACCCCTCCACTTT. Combining the CDR3 with reference TRBV7-6 and TRBJ1-6 gives the whole variable domain GAGVSQSPRYKVTKRGQDVALRCDPISGHVSLYWYRQALGQGPEFLTYFNYEAQQDKSGLPNDRFSAERPEGSISTLTIQRTEQRDSAMYRCASSLGQINNSPLHFGNGTRLTVT.

The chain employs TRBV19 and TRBJ1-5; 7 bases fit TRBD1. This CDR3 region has 17 residues. Germline CDR1 is LNHDA and CDR2 is SQIVND (reference sequence). J gave up 1 base and V 0 bases, and 6 bases lay outside the gene matches. DNA of the CDR3: TGTGCCAGTAGTATAGATCGAGGGGGCGGAAGCAATCAGCCCCAGCATTTT. It codes for CASSIDRGGGSNQPQHF.

This clone was detected a few times. The chain links TRBV18 to TRBJ2-7; 9 bases map to TRBD1. After removal of 5 bases from V and 4 bases from J, the junction contained 9 bases not matched to a gene. Germline assignment: CDR1 KGHSH and CDR2 LQKENI. This CDR3 is 15 amino acids long. Written as DNA, the CDR3 is TGTGCCAGCTCAGAGACAGGGGGTTTAGCGTACGAGCAGTACGTC. This translates into CASSETGGLAYEQYV.

V and J are TRBV29-1 and TRBJ1-1, with 9 bases identical to TRBD1. The CDR3 contains 13 residues. With V trimmed by 7 bases and J by 1 base, 4 bases remained unmatched. The V gene's germline CDR1 is SQVTM and CDR2 ANQGSEA. This CDR3 is CSGLTGGNTEAFF. Here the CDR3 DNA reads TGCAGCGGGCTGACAGGGGGGAACACTGAAGCTTTCTTT.